This T cell receptor (beta chain) was obtained from a study of blood T cell repertoires in COVID-19 (dated by TCRdb to between 2020 and 2021). Study-wide context: Samples covering the acute and convalescent phases of COVID-19 were provided by collaborators in the United States, Italy and Spain. The material from the prospective study consisted of cDNA or gDNA derived from T cells, B-cell-depleted T cells, or PBMCs. Deeply sampled blood TCRbeta repertoires from subjects exposed to, actively infected with, or recovered from COVID-19 were included in the dataset. A freely available public database, intended as a resource for researchers studying the immune response to SARS-CoV-2, is where the repertoires were released. Samples were obtained from the ongoing ImmuneRACE study (first 160 participants) and from about 1,300 subjects provided by 6 global collaborators. Sample metadata almost always included a de-identified subject ID, COVID-19 status, age in years and sex. Where available, HLA class I and class II types were obtained from metadata supplied by the sample provider rather than from assay-based typing. The research as a whole found: The amount of clinical and demographic metadata varied by source and participant and was provided uncurated.

The CDR3 goes from the cysteine to the phenylalanine over 12 residues. Only the CDR3 region is kept as DNA, spanning 36 bases read in frame from base 1. Relative to germline, V is 0 bases shorter and J is 8 bases shorter, with 7 bases between their ends. CDR1 ENHRY and CDR2 SYGVKD are derived from the germline V gene. Collaborating institutions collected whole blood in K2EDTA tubes following their own protocols. For TCRbeta analysis, collaborator samples were shipped as frozen whole blood, as isolated PBMCs, or as DNA extracted from either sample type. This clone was detected a few times. This clone's antigen is unknown. No base quality information exists; no much larger clone differs at one position. The immunoSEQ Assay, a bias-controlled multiplex PCR, was used to amplify TCRbeta CDR3 regions from genomic DNA. The source study handled its data this way. Nucleated cell counts per sample were estimated from amplification of reference gene primers within the assay. To quantify the absolute abundance of each unique TCRbeta CDR3 rearrangement, sequence reads were collapsed and filtered. For each sample, productive Simpson clonality was calculated by taking the square root of Simpson's diversity index across productive rearrangements. TCRdb provides this immuneACCESS table in a form limited to in-frame rearrangements. Some clones are lacking; in checked studies, under half of them reflect an unresolved V gene, and why the rest are absent is not known. Clone size and V and J calls were adopted from that table, with D and trimming inferred from the DNA. This sample comprises about 100,000 clones, around 82% of them detected only once. 4% to 5.5% of the sample is in the top ten clones.

The chain is encoded by TRBV10-3 joined to TRBJ1-2; the D gene is perhaps TRBD1, from 6 matching bases. The TCR was taken from a man in his 60s with acute or convalescent COVID-19. Sequencing was carried out using peripheral blood. The CDR3 reads CAISESRGGYTF. The DNA is TGTGCCATCAGTGAGTCAAGGGGGGGCTACACCTTC.